This T cell receptor (beta chain) was sequenced during a study of OX40 agonist ivuxolimab in advanced cancers. Here immunoSEQ multiplex PCR was the method, and the copy in TCRdb shows in-frame clones only, minus some. Of approximately 70,000 clones listed, over 80% are singletons. Germline lookup yields CDR1 LNHDA and CDR2 SQIVND (reference sequence). V was pared by 7 bases and J by 0 bases, with 13 bases between. The CDR3 length is 15 residues. This receptor was obtained from an adult with an advanced solid tumor such as melanoma, head and neck, liver or kidney cancer. The chain carries TRBV19 and TRBJ1-5; D call uncertain. The sequencing used CD4+ or CD8+ T cells sorted from blood, collected in a trial of the OX40 agonist ivuxolimab. CDR3 DNA sequence: TGTGCCAGTATCCAGCGCCCTTATAGCAATCAGCCCCAGCATTTT. Amino acid sequence: CASIQRPYSNQPQHF.